A single sample gave rise to the 25 T cell receptor beta chains below, sequenced in a study of blood T cell repertoires in COVID-19. This table comes from immunoSEQ multiplex PCR, and its TCRdb copy is limited to in-frame clones, with some not included. The sample holds around 140,000 clones; about 85% are singletons and the top ten take 2.5%. The specimen sequenced was peripheral blood. These receptors came from a human donor with COVID-19, enrolled during active disease. The donor label of this sample is uncertain.

The chain links TRBV19 to TRBJ2-7; a weak D match, TRBD1 (5 bases). This CDR3 has 14 amino acids. Germline-derived CDR1 and CDR2 are LNHDA and SQIVND (reference sequence). V shed 5 bases and J shed 0 bases, with 11 bases lying between them. The CDR3 DNA reads as TGTGCCAGTAGTCAGGACATACCCTCCTACGAGCAGTACTTC. Translation: CASSQDIPSYEQYF.

This sequence joins TRBV3-1 (or the pseudogene TRBV3-2) and TRBJ1-6; D gene unclear. There are 12 residues in the CDR3. Trimming pared 2 bases from V and 8 bases from J, leaving 4 bases between. Germline assignment: CDR1 LGHDT and CDR2 YNNKEL (reference sequence). The CDR3 nucleotides read TGTGCCAGCAGCCAACCCTATTCACCCCTCCACTTT. This encodes CASSQPYSPLHF.

The J gene is TRBJ1-5, the V gene TRBV10-2; maybe TRBD1 (6 bases). This CDR3 is 14 amino acids long. CDR1 is WSHSY, CDR2 SAAADI, per germline. The germline V and J ends were trimmed by 5 bases and 2 bases, with 10 bases remaining between them. The DNA for the CDR3 is TGCGCCAGCAGTAATCACAGGGGCAATCAGCCCCAGCATTTT. Amino acid sequence: CASSNHRGNQPQHF.

This chain connects TRBV4-2 to TRBJ1-1; D not certain. With 4 bases removed from V and 0 bases from J, the gap between germline ends came to 15 bases. In germline, CDR1 is LGHNA, CDR2 YNFKEQ. This CDR3 has 16 residues. The CDR3 region has the DNA TGTGCCAGCAGCCTTGATACTGAGCGATTGAACACTGAAGCTTTCTTT. Amino acid sequence: CASSLDTERLNTEAFF.

V usage is TRBV28 and J usage is TRBJ1-2, with D possibly matching TRBD1 (6 bases). V was shortened by 4 bases and J by 1 base, with 13 bases between the two germline ends. The CDR3 consists of 15 residues. Germline CDR1 and CDR2: MDHEN and SYDVKM. The CDR3, as DNA: TGTGCCAGCAGTTCGGGACAATTCCTTAACTATGGCTACACCTTC. This translates into CASSSGQFLNYGYTF.

This sequence joins TRBV28 and TRBJ2-7; TRBD2 might be the D (5 bases). Germline V CDR1 and CDR2: MDHEN, SYDVKM. Trimming stripped 2 bases from V and 5 bases from J, with 10 bases between. The CDR3 has 13 amino acids. Here the CDR3 DNA reads TGTGCCAGCAGTTTAGGTGTGGAGGACGAGCAGTACTTC. Translation: CASSLGVEDEQYF. The whole variable domain, remainder taken from reference TRBV28 and TRBJ2-7, is DVKVTQSSRYLVKRTGEKVFLECVQDMDHENMFWYRQDPGLGLRLIYFSYDVKMKEKGDIPEGYSVSREKKERFSLILESASTNQTSMYLCASSLGVEDEQYFGPGTRLTVT.

The count of this clone is one. The chain uses TRBV30 and TRBJ1-5; 9 positions match TRBD1. There are 14 residues in the CDR3. J lost 7 bases, V lost 5 bases, and 9 bases had no gene match. CDR1 GTSNPN and CDR2 SVGIG come from the germline V gene (reference sequence). The CDR3, as DNA: TGTGCCTGGGGACGCAGACAGGGGGGGCAGCCCCAGCATTTT. Its protein product is CAWGRRQGGQPQHF.

This clone has a handful of counts. This chain joins TRBV2 and TRBJ1-6, with a weak D call TRBD1 (5 bases). The CDR3 has 14 residues. Per germline, CDR1 SNHLY and CDR2 FYNNEI. V lost 4 bases, J lost 6 bases, and 10 bases lay in between. CDR3 DNA sequence: TGTGCCAGCAGTGTCAGTAGGGGTAATTCACCCCTCCACTTT. Translating gives CASSVSRGNSPLHF.

The rearrangement joins TRBV5-1 to TRBJ1-1; tentative D call: TRBD1 (6 bases). Germline-derived CDR1 and CDR2 are SGHRS and YFSETQ. This CDR3 spans 14 amino acids. Trimming stripped 3 bases from V and 2 bases from J, with 11 bases between. In nucleotides, the CDR3 is TGCGCCAGCAGCTCGGACAGACAAAACACTGAAGCTTTCTTT. Its protein is CASSSDRQNTEAFF.

The chain recombines TRBV7-3 with TRBJ2-2; tentative D call: TRBD1 (6 bases). The CDR3 extends over 15 amino acids. CDR1 is SGHTA, CDR2 FQGTGA, per germline. V lost 5 bases, J lost 1 base, and 11 bases lay in between. CDR3 in DNA: TGTGCCAGCAGCCCCCAGGGGCTGAACACCGGGGAGCTGTTTTTT. Translation: CASSPQGLNTGELFF.

This chain links TRBV4-1 with TRBJ2-1; D is ambiguous. Germline V gene sequence: CDR1 MGHRA, CDR2 YSYEKL. This CDR3 is 14 amino acids long. The V end lost 4 bases, the J end lost 7 bases, and 14 bases lay between the germline ends. CDR3 DNA sequence: TGCGCCAGCAGCCTGTTAGAGGCGAGGAATGAGCAGTTCTTC. It translates to CASSLLEARNEQFF.

This chain uses TRBV4-2 with TRBJ1-4, with TRBD1 as a possible D gene (6 bases). CDR3 length: 16 amino acids. V was clipped by 0 bases and J by 6 bases, with 14 bases between them. The germline V gene has CDR1 LGHNA and CDR2 YNFKEQ. The CDR3 region has the DNA TGTGCCAGCAGCCAAGATCGGAGACAGGACCATGAAAAACTGTTTTTT. This gives the protein CASSQDRRQDHEKLFF.

The chain links TRBV4-1 to TRBJ1-1; TRBD1 aligns across 11 bases. The CDR3 loop spans 17 amino acids. Germline loops: CDR1 MGHRA, CDR2 YSYEKL. V shed 4 bases and J 5 bases; nucleotides not matched to a gene: 12. This chain's CDR3 is CASSLLWTGGAGTEAFF. The CDR3 region has the DNA TGCGCCAGCAGCCTTTTATGGACAGGGGGCGCGGGGACTGAAGCTTTCTTT.

The J gene is TRBJ2-1, the V gene TRBV5-1, with 7 bases matching TRBD1. The trim removed 0 bases at V and 9 bases at J, leaving 9 bases unmatched. The CDR3 loop spans 15 amino acids. From germline, CDR1 is SGHRS and CDR2 YFSETQ. The CDR3 spells CASSLGDRDIGEQFF. The CDR3 coding sequence is TGCGCCAGCAGCTTGGGAGACAGGGACATTGGTGAGCAGTTCTTC.

V usage is TRBV5-1 and J usage is TRBJ1-2; D is undetermined. Germline-derived CDR1 and CDR2 are SGHRS and YFSETQ. The CDR3 totals 15 residues. Between the trimmed V and J ends, which lost 0 bases and 2 bases, there was a span of 11 bases. The CDR3 here is CASSLALDNNYGYTF. Here the CDR3 DNA reads TGCGCCAGCAGCTTGGCCTTAGACAACAACTATGGCTACACCTTC.

The V and J genes are TRBV5-1 and TRBJ1-2, with 7 positions matching TRBD1. Per germline, CDR1 SGHRS and CDR2 YFSETQ. The ends lost 2 bases at V and 6 bases at J; junction bases unmatched: 10. The CDR3 loop spans 15 amino acids. Here the CDR3 reads CASSFRDRRLDGYTF. The CDR3 DNA reads as TGCGCCAGCAGCTTTCGGGACAGACGCCTCGATGGCTACACCTTC.

The chain recombines TRBV11-2 with TRBJ2-3, with D unclear. CDR3 length: 11 amino acids. Germline-derived CDR1 and CDR2 are SGHAT and FQNNGV. V dropped 2 bases and J dropped 6 bases, with 3 bases sitting between them. The DNA of the CDR3 is TGTGCCAGCAGCTTATCTGATACGCAGTATTTT. Translating it yields CASSLSDTQYF.

The chain has TRBV5-1 and TRBJ2-7, with D maybe TRBD1 (6 bases). Germline V CDR1 and CDR2: SGHRS, YFSETQ. The V and J ends lost 3 bases and 3 bases respectively, with 16 bases between them. The CDR3 runs to 15 residues. The CDR3 coding sequence is TGCGCCAGCAGCTGGGGCAGGGGAGCTATCTACGAGCAGTACTTC. Translation gives CASSWGRGAIYEQYF.

The gene calls are TRBV19 and TRBJ2-2, with D possibly TRBD1 on 5 matching bases. The CDR3 runs 15 residues. CDR1 and CDR2 (germline): LNHDA, SQIVND (reference sequence). V lost 6 bases and J 0 bases, leaving 11 bases between the germline ends. The CDR3 loop is CASRQTAANTGELFF. CDR3 in DNA: TGTGCCAGTAGGCAGACAGCCGCGAACACCGGGGAGCTGTTTTTT.

The gene calls are TRBV10-2 and TRBJ2-1; TRBD1 matches at 7 bases. CDR3 length: 15 residues. Trimming at V came to 8 bases and at J to 6 bases, leaving 13 bases not matched to a gene. Germline assignment: CDR1 WSHSY and CDR2 SAAADI. In DNA form, the CDR3 reads TGCGCCAGCTCAAAGACAGGGTCGGACGGCAATGAGCAGTTCTTC. It specifies CASSKTGSDGNEQFF.

The chain couples TRBV5-6 to TRBJ2-5; the D gene is possibly TRBD1 (5 bases). The CDR3 runs to 16 residues. Trimming took off 0 bases at V and 1 base at J, with 13 bases between the two ends. Germline V CDR1 and CDR2: SGHDT, YYEEEE. This chain's CDR3 is CASSLAMGQSQETQYF. CDR3 nucleotide sequence: TGTGCCAGCAGCTTGGCCATGGGGCAGTCCCAAGAGACCCAGTACTTC.

The rearrangement uses TRBV6-5 and TRBJ1-1; TRBD1 matches 7 bases. Trimming at V came to 6 bases and at J to 0 bases, leaving 7 bases not matched to a gene. Germline V gives CDR1 MNHEY, CDR2 SVGAGI. This CDR3 has 15 amino acids. The CDR3 sequence: CASRDSGQMNTEAFF. The CDR3 DNA follows: TGTGCCAGCAGAGACTCGGGACAGATGAACACTGAAGCTTTCTTT.

This chain joins TRBV6-2 or TRBV6-3 and TRBJ1-5, with 10 bases aligning to TRBD1. The CDR3 is made up of 15 amino acids. Germline CDR1 and CDR2: MNHEY and SVGEGT. With 5 bases clipped from V and 2 bases from J, the junction kept 3 bases outside the gene matches. CDR3 in amino acids: CASSPGTGGNQPQHF. The CDR3 coding sequence is TGTGCCAGCAGTCCCGGGACAGGGGGCAATCAGCCCCAGCATTTT.

The V call is TRBV6-4, the J call TRBJ2-6; no firm D call. The germline V gene encodes CDR1 MRHNA and CDR2 SNTAGT. The CDR3 spans 17 residues. Trimming took off 4 bases at V and 2 bases at J, with 15 bases between the two ends. The CDR3 DNA is TGTGCCAGCAGTGCCGACTCCGCGGTCCCTGGGGCCAACGTCCTGACTTTC. It specifies CASSADSAVPGANVLTF.

The J gene is TRBJ1-5, the V gene TRBV4-2; TRBD1 aligns across 8 bases. CDR3 length: 16 amino acids. Per the germline V gene, CDR1 is LGHNA and CDR2 is YNFKEQ. V dropped 1 base and J dropped 0; count of bases not matched to a gene: 2. CDR3 loop: CASSQGDRYSNQPQHF. DNA for the CDR3: TGTGCCAGCAGCCAAGGGGACAGGTATAGCAATCAGCCCCAGCATTTT.